This T cell receptor (beta chain) was sequenced in a study of response to subunit inactivated influenza vaccine. CDR1 is SGHTA, CDR2 FQGNSA, per germline. V gave up 5 bases and J gave up 6 bases, with 17 bases separating them. CDR3 size: 14 residues. In TCRdb, the RT-PCR reads were re-called with MiXCR into one record per CDR3 protein. This table holds roughly 780,000 distinct CDR3 sequences, about 18% found once. Study results and limitations: Authors proposed each seasonal influenza vaccination draws in few new T cells.

In regard to this clonotype: Its target is unknown.

The source of this sequence is a man between 45 and 60 years old who received an inactivated influenza vaccine. The sequences come from PBMCs from blood, collected 4 to 6 days after vaccination. The chain recombines TRBV7-2 with TRBJ2-7; D is unresolved. CDR3 in amino acids: CASSRQPSQGEQYF. CDR3 DNA: TGTGCCAGCAGCCGGCAACCCAGCCAAGGCGAGCAGTACTTC.